Listed here are 11 T cell receptor beta chains from one sample, sequenced in a study of radiotherapy plus CTLA-4 blockade in lung cancer. Method: immunoSEQ multiplex PCR; TCRdb's copy keeps in-frame clones and lacks some. Of under 35,000 clones in the sample, approximately 77% were seen once. The input for sequencing was peripheral blood, taken from a patient treated with radiotherapy plus ipilimumab. These TCRs come from a human donor with non-small cell lung cancer whose response to radiotherapy plus ipilimumab could not be evaluated.

DNA for the CDR3: TGTGCCAGCAGTGAGCTAGCGGGGTGGGCCGGGGAGCTGTTTTTT. Translated: CASSELAGWAGELFF. This chain joins TRBV2 and TRBJ2-2; TRBD2 aligns across 9 bases. The CDR3 loop spans 15 amino acids. J gave up 6 bases and V 3 bases, and 5 bases lay outside the gene matches. The germline CDR1 and CDR2 sequences are SNHLY and FYNNEI.

J is TRBJ2-7 and V is TRBV28; 14 nucleotides match TRBD2. Looked up from germline, CDR1 is MDHEN and CDR2 is SYDVKM. The CDR3 has 16 residues. The ends lost 5 bases at V and 9 bases at J; junction bases unmatched: 12. In DNA, the CDR3 is TGTGCCAGCAGTAAACAACCGGGACTAGCGGGAGATGTGCAGTACTTC. It codes for CASSKQPGLAGDVQYF. The variable domain in full, completed from reference TRBV28 and TRBJ2-7, reads DVKVTQSSRYLVKRTGEKVFLECVQDMDHENMFWYRQDPGLGLRLIYFSYDVKMKEKGDIPEGYSVSREKKERFSLILESASTNQTSMYLCASSKQPGLAGDVQYFGPGTRLTVT.

The chain has TRBV4-1 and TRBJ1-1; perhaps TRBD1 as D (5 bases). The CDR3 loop spans 14 amino acids. Germline CDR1 and CDR2: MGHRA and YSYEKL. The V end lost 6 bases, the J end lost 6 bases, and 17 bases lay between the germline ends. The DNA for the CDR3 is TGCGCCAGCAGGCGACGCGACAGTATCCCTGAAGCTTTCTTT. As protein: CASRRRDSIPEAFF.

The V gene is TRBV7-2, the J gene TRBJ1-5, with 10 nucleotides matching TRBD1. The CDR3 extends over 15 amino acids. Per germline, CDR1 SGHTA and CDR2 FQGNSA. J was trimmed by 5 bases and V by 6 bases; bases with no gene match: 7. CDR3 bases: TGTGCCAGCAGTCTAGGGACAGGGGCGTATCAGCCCCAGCATTTT. Its translation is CASSLGTGAYQPQHF. The full variable domain, in which reference TRBV7-2 and TRBJ1-5 provide the parts outside the CDR3, is GAGVSQSPSNKVTEKGKDVELRCDPISGHTALYWYRQSLGQGLEFLIYFQGNSAPDKSGLPSDRFSAERTGGSVSTLTIQRTQQEDSAVYLCASSLGTGAYQPQHFGDGTRLSIL.

The rearrangement uses TRBV30 and TRBJ2-5; 9 bases agree with TRBD2. V dropped 3 bases and J dropped 6; count of bases not matched to a gene: 14. The CDR3 is made up of 16 amino acids. Germline lookup yields CDR1 GTSNPN and CDR2 SVGIG (reference sequence). In DNA form, the CDR3 reads TGTGCCTGGAGCTCCTTCGGGCGGGAGGGGTCCCAGACCCAGTACTTC. It codes for CAWSSFGREGSQTQYF.

This clone was detected a few times. The chain carries TRBV10-3 and TRBJ2-7; the match to TRBD2 covers 11 bases. V trimming: 11 bases; J trimming: 3 bases; junction bases outside the gene matches: 6. The CDR3 extends over 13 amino acids. In germline, CDR1 is ENHRY, CDR2 SYGVKD. CDR3 sequence reads: CAAGLADVYEQYF. The DNA of the CDR3 is TGTGCCGCGGGACTAGCGGACGTCTACGAGCAGTACTTC.

V and J are TRBV19 and TRBJ2-3; 8 bases line up with TRBD2. With 5 bases clipped from V and 3 bases from J, the junction kept 4 bases outside the gene matches. The CDR3 covers 14 residues. Germline assignment: CDR1 LNHDA and CDR2 SQIVND (reference sequence). In DNA, the CDR3 is TGTGCCAGTAGTCCGGGGGGGTGGACAGATACGCAGTATTTT. Protein sequence: CASSPGGWTDTQYF.

V is TRBV29-1 and J is TRBJ2-3; 9 bases match TRBD2. The CDR3 totals 16 residues. CDR1 is SQVTM, CDR2 ANQGSEA, per germline. The J segment lost 3 bases and the V segment lost 4 bases, leaving 11 bases of the junction unmatched. CDR3 nucleotides: TGCAGCGTTGTGGGTATCGCGACTAGCGGAACAGATACGCAGTATTTT. It codes for CSVVGIATSGTDTQYF.

V is TRBV7-3 and J is TRBJ2-7, with a weak D call TRBD2 (7 bases). This CDR3 has 16 residues. Germline assignment: CDR1 SGHTA and CDR2 FQGTGA. The V and J ends lost 2 bases and 7 bases respectively, with 21 bases between them. The CDR3 is CASSLSGGQSPSEQYF. The CDR3 region has the DNA TGTGCCAGCAGCTTATCGGGGGGACAAAGTCCGTCTGAGCAGTACTTC.

The chain uses TRBV7-2 and TRBJ2-5; the match to TRBD1 covers 9 bases. The J call may not be correct, given that the DNA end is closer to TRBJ2-7. Germline-derived CDR1 and CDR2 are SGHTA and FQGNSA. This CDR3 region has 15 residues. CDR3 protein: CASSVDRGSSYEQYF. The CDR3 region has the DNA TGTGCCAGCAGCGTCGACAGGGGGAGCTCCTACGAGCAGTACTTC.

This chain connects TRBV28 to TRBJ1-2, with 7 bases lining up with TRBD1. This CDR3 comprises 12 residues. V shed 5 bases and J 8 bases; nucleotides not matched to a gene: 5. Germline values: CDR1 MDHEN, CDR2 SYDVKM. Written as DNA, the CDR3 is TGTGCCAGCAGTCAGGGGACAGAAGGCTACACCTTC. Its translation is CASSQGTEGYTF.